The clone carrying this TCR beta chain was seen many times. Antigen specificity is unknown. Hyperthyroidism was considered stable when no ophthalmopathy appeared within 18 months of follow-up. The record originates from a study of Graves' ophthalmopathy and Graves' hyperthyroidism. Findings of the study overall: A majority of expanded thyroid clonotypes exceeding 0.001 frequency were likewise present in blood.

The authors amplified TCR beta CDR3 regions from RNA transcripts. The workflow started with a first-round RT-PCR run with HTBI primers and then moved on to a second-round multiplex PCR. TCRdb reprocessed the multiplex PCR reads via MiXCR and lists one record per CDR3 protein. The sample yields 350,000 to 450,000 distinct CDR3 sequences, about 21% seen once. The CDR3 loop spans 15 amino acids. Germline values: CDR1 SGHKS, CDR2 YYEKEE (reference sequence). V was cut by 2 bases and J by 4 bases, with 15 bases left in between. This TCR was sampled from a young woman with stable Graves' hyperthyroidism. Sequenced: peripheral blood. The chain couples TRBV5-5 to TRBJ2-5, with a possible D match to TRBD2 (6 bases). CDR3 DNA sequence: TGTGCCAGCAGCTTAGGAGGGTTCGGGGGAGAGACCCAGTACTTC. This encodes CASSLGGFGGETQYF.